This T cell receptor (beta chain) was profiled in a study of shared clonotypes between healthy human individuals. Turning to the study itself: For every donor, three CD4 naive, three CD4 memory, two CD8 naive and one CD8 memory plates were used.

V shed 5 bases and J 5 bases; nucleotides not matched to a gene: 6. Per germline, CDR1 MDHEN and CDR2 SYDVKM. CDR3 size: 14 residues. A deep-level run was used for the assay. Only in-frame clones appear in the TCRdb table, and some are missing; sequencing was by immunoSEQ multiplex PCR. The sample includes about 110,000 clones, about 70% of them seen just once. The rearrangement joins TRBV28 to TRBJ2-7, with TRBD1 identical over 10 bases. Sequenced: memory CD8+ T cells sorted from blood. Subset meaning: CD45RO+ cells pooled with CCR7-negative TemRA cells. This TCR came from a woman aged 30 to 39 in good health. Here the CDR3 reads CASSTRQGANEQYF. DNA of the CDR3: TGTGCCAGCAGTACCCGACAGGGGGCAAACGAGCAGTACTTC.